This T cell receptor (beta chain) originates from a study of technical replicates of blood from a few donors. The junction had 4 bases not matched to a gene; V was cut back by 2 bases and J by 0 bases. The V gene's germline CDR1 is MGHRA and CDR2 YSYEKL. The length of the CDR3 is 16 residues. Generated by immunoSEQ multiplex PCR, the TCRdb table keeps only in-frame clones and is missing some. The data contain 80,000 to 95,000 clones, about 90% of them seen just once; the ten biggest clones take up around 0.3%. The sample taken for sequencing was T cells isolated from PBMCs. The sequence was obtained from a human donor in good health. This chain joins TRBV4-1 and TRBJ1-3; 7 nucleotides match TRBD1. For the CDR3, the DNA is TGCGCCAGCAGCCAAACGACAGGGAGCTCTGGAAACACCATATATTTT. Protein sequence: CASSQTTGSSGNTIYF.